These 25 T cell receptor beta chains were all obtained from the same sample, sequenced in a study of cytomegalovirus exposure and HLA in healthy donors. 60 Vbeta and 13 Jbeta primers were used in PCR. Libraries were prepared by immunoSEQ multiplex PCR; TCRdb keeps only in-frame clonotypes and omits some of them. The sample yields under 200,000 clones, around 87% seen once. The sample was PBMCs. These receptors were obtained from a boy aged 2 to 10 in good health and CMV-seronegative.

The chain employs TRBV5-1 and TRBJ2-2, with D possibly being TRBD2 (6 bases). The V end was cut by 3 bases, the J end by 7 bases, with 19 bases between. CDR3 size: 16 residues. Germline CDR1 is SGHRS and CDR2 is YFSETQ. The CDR3 sequence is CASSYLGLILGGELFF. The CDR3 DNA reads as TGCGCCAGCAGCTACCTGGGACTTATTCTCGGCGGGGAGCTGTTTTTT.

This clone was found once. V is TRBV4-2 and J is TRBJ2-7; D may be TRBD2 (6 bases). Germline-derived CDR1 and CDR2 are LGHNA and YNFKEQ. Between the trimmed V and J ends, which lost 4 bases and 0 bases, there was a span of 19 bases. This CDR3 is 17 amino acids long. CDR3 nucleotide sequence: TGTGCCAGCAGCCTGCCTTCTGGTGGCGGGAACTCCTACGAGCAGTACTTC. Translation gives CASSLPSGGGNSYEQYF.

This clone has only one observation. The genes are TRBV4-1 and TRBJ2-1, with D unclear. Trimming removed 3 bases at V and 10 bases at J, with 16 bases between. Germline values: CDR1 MGHRA, CDR2 YSYEKL. The CDR3 extends over 14 amino acids. CDR3 DNA sequence: TGCGCCAGCAGCCACCTCCGTGAGAAATGGGAGCAGTTCTTC. It yields the protein CASSHLREKWEQFF.

V gene TRBV28 combines with J gene TRBJ1-2, with D possibly matching TRBD1 (6 bases). V was clipped by 1 base and J by 4 bases, with 19 bases between them. This CDR3 region has 17 residues. Germline loops: CDR1 MDHEN, CDR2 SYDVKM. The CDR3 sequence: CASSLSPGAGAGYGYTF. The CDR3 bases are TGTGCCAGCAGTTTATCTCCCGGAGCAGGGGCAGGCTATGGCTACACCTTC.

This rearrangement joins TRBV5-5 to TRBJ2-5; tentative D call: TRBD2 (7 bases). V was pared by 4 bases and J by 5 bases, with 18 bases between. The length of the CDR3 is 15 residues. Germline V CDR1 and CDR2: SGHKS, YYEKEE (reference sequence). The CDR3: CASSQGRVWRETQYF. CDR3 nucleotide sequence: TGTGCCAGCAGCCAGGGGAGGGTTTGGAGGGAGACCCAGTACTTC.

The chain couples TRBV15 to TRBJ2-3; D is perhaps TRBD1 (6 bases). V was shortened by 0 bases and J by 0 bases, with 13 bases between the two germline ends. This CDR3 is 17 amino acids long. CDR1 is LNHNV, CDR2 YYDKDF, per germline (reference sequence). As DNA, the CDR3 is TGTGCCACCAGCAGAGATCTTGGGGGCGAGAGCACAGATACGCAGTATTTT. Its protein is CATSRDLGGESTDTQYF.

The rearrangement joins TRBV19 to TRBJ2-3; D remains unclear. Germline CDR1 is LNHDA and CDR2 is SQIVND (reference sequence). V gave up 5 bases and J gave up 2 bases, with 11 bases separating them. CDR3 size: 14 residues. The CDR3 DNA sequence: TGTGCCAGTAGTGACAAGGCGTCCACAGATACGCAGTATTTT. Its translation is CASSDKASTDTQYF. Full variable domain (missing parts from reference TRBV19 and TRBJ2-3): DGGITQSPKYLFRKEGQNVTLSCEQNLNHDAMYWYRQDPGQGLRLIYYSQIVNDFQKGDIAEGYSVSREKKESFPLTVTSAQKNPTAFYLCASSDKASTDTQYFGPGTRLTVL.

The chain uses TRBV7-8 and TRBJ2-5, with 15 nucleotides matching TRBD2. Germline V lookup: CDR1 SGHVS, CDR2 FQNEAQ. The CDR3 extends over 16 amino acids. Germline trimming cut 5 bases from V and 5 bases from J; bases unmatched to any gene: 6. The DNA for the CDR3 is TGTGCCAGCAGCACGGGACTAGCGGGAGGAATCGAGACCCAGTACTTC. Its protein product is CASSTGLAGGIETQYF.

This chain connects TRBV5-8 to TRBJ2-5; 10 nucleotides line up with TRBD2. CDR1 and CDR2 from the germline V gene are SGHTS and YDEGEE. V lost 6 bases to trimming and J lost 4 bases; unmatched junction nucleotides: 6. CDR3 length equals 14 residues. The CDR3 region is CASTVIAGGETQYF. CDR3 coding DNA: TGTGCCAGCACTGTGATAGCGGGAGGAGAGACCCAGTACTTC. The whole variable domain, filled in from reference TRBV5-8 and TRBJ2-5, reads EAGVTQSPTHLIKTRGQQATLRCSPISGHTSVYWYQQALGLGLQFLLWYDEGEERNRGNFPPRFSGRQFPNYSSELNVNALELEDSALYLCASTVIAGGETQYFGPGTRLLVL.

The sample holds one count of this clone. The rearrangement uses TRBV6-1 and TRBJ2-7; 9 nucleotides match TRBD2. V was pared by 2 bases and J by 2 bases, with 1 base of the junction left unmatched. Germline loops: CDR1 MNHNS, CDR2 SASEGT. The CDR3 is made up of 14 amino acids. The CDR3, as DNA: TGTGCCAGCAGTGAACTAGCGGGGACCTACGAGCAGTACTTC. As protein: CASSELAGTYEQYF.

Of note for this clone: This sample also contains other DNA sequences that code for the same CDR3. The gene calls are TRBV27 and TRBJ1-6, with D perhaps matching TRBD1 (5 bases). Per germline, CDR1 MNHEY and CDR2 SMNVEV (reference sequence). Trimming stripped 3 bases from V and 7 bases from J, with 16 bases between. This CDR3 region has 16 residues. CDR3 loop: CASSFLTAGLNSPLHF. The CDR3 DNA reads as TGTGCCAGCAGTTTCCTGACAGCGGGACTGAATTCACCCCTCCACTTT.

The CDR3 DNA is TGTGCCAGCAGTTTGCCGGGACGGGGGGCCCAGTACTTC. Translating gives CASSLPGRGAQYF. This chain joins TRBV6-5 and TRBJ2-5; 7 bases agree with TRBD2. The junction had 8 bases not matched to a gene; V was cut back by 4 bases and J by 9 bases. CDR1 is MNHEY and CDR2 is SVGAGI in the germline V gene. This CDR3 is built from 13 residues.

The chain carries TRBV7-3 and TRBJ2-5; the match to TRBD1 covers 7 bases. V lost 5 bases to trimming and J lost 3 bases; unmatched junction nucleotides: 3. This CDR3 has 13 residues. From germline, CDR1 is SGHTA and CDR2 FQGTGA. CDR3 protein: CASSRDREETQYF. CDR3 sequence (DNA): TGTGCCAGCAGCCGTGACAGGGAAGAGACCCAGTACTTC. Full variable domain (remainder filled in from reference TRBV7-3 and TRBJ2-5): GAGVSQTPSNKVTEKGKYVELRCDPISGHTALYWYRQSLGQGPEFLIYFQGTGAADDSGLPNDRFFAVRPEGSVSTLKIQRTERGDSAVYLCASSRDREETQYFGPGTRLLVL.

This chain joins TRBV2 and TRBJ2-3; the match to TRBD2 covers 10 bases. Germline CDR1 reads SNHLY; CDR2 reads FYNNEI. The V gene end was trimmed by 6 bases and the J gene end by 1 base; junction bases not matched to a gene: 16. This CDR3 is 19 amino acids long. The CDR3 sequence: CASSHWLAGEPNRTDTQYF. DNA of the CDR3: TGTGCCAGCAGCCACTGGCTAGCGGGGGAGCCGAACCGCACAGATACGCAGTATTTT.

V gene TRBV28 combines with J gene TRBJ1-1, with D possibly TRBD1 on 6 matching bases. The CDR3 contains 16 residues. Germline CDR1 is MDHEN and CDR2 is SYDVKM. The V gene lost 6 bases and the J gene lost 6 bases, with 23 bases spanning the gap. CDR3 protein: CASRHQGTPLGAEAFF. DNA for the CDR3: TGTGCCAGCAGACACCAAGGGACACCACTGGGGGCTGAAGCTTTCTTT.

The rearrangement links TRBV29-1 to TRBJ2-5, with D perhaps TRBD2 (6 bases). Germline loops: CDR1 SQVTM, CDR2 ANQGSEA. CDR3 length equals 13 residues. V was trimmed by 5 bases and J by 4 bases, leaving 14 bases between them. CDR3 region: CSVPSTGGETQYF. In DNA, the CDR3 is TGCAGCGTTCCCTCAACCGGGGGAGAGACCCAGTACTTC.

V gene TRBV9 combines with J gene TRBJ1-2, with D perhaps matching TRBD1 (5 bases). Trimming took 3 bases from V and 0 from J, leaving 12 bases between them. CDR3 length equals 15 residues. Germline loops: CDR1 SGDLS, CDR2 YYNGEE. The CDR3 nucleotides read TGTGCCAGCAGCGAAAGGGACTCCTCTAACTATGGCTACACCTTC. Protein: CASSERDSSNYGYTF.

The rearrangement links TRBV28 to TRBJ1-6, with 8 bases matching TRBD1. This CDR3 region has 16 residues. Germline V gene data show CDR1 as MDHEN and CDR2 as SYDVKM. V lost 5 bases to trimming and J lost 10 bases; unmatched junction nucleotides: 13. The CDR3 nucleotides are TGTGCCAGCAGTCTACTCAGGGGGCCCCGATGGTCACCCCTCCACTTT. Its protein is CASSLLRGPRWSPLHF.

The rearrangement links TRBV6-5 to TRBJ2-3; no firm D call. The CDR3 spans 14 residues. V lost 7 bases and J lost 9, with 20 bases in between. Germline V gives CDR1 MNHEY, CDR2 SVGAGI. The CDR3 nucleotides are TGTGCCAGCACCACACAAAGGAGAGGCGGAACGCAGTATTTT. It is translated as CASTTQRRGGTQYF.

This clone was detected only once. J is TRBJ1-5 and V is TRBV6-1; 9 positions match TRBD1. Germline assignment: CDR1 MNHNS and CDR2 SASEGT. The CDR3 contains 15 residues. Trimming cost V 6 bases and J 2 bases; bases outside gene matches: 5. The CDR3 region has the DNA TGTGCCAGCAGGAGGACAGGGGACGGCAATCAGCCCCAGCATTTT. Translated: CASRRTGDGNQPQHF.

For this clone: The DNA is left out, because the CDR3 cannot be placed on it with certainty; the CDR3 is given as TCRdb lists it. The CDR3 loop is CASSSGQSYNEQFF. The J gene is TRBJ2-1, the V gene TRBV5-1; the DNA was not compared with TRBD1, the D call given in the table. In germline, CDR1 is SGHRS, CDR2 YFSETQ. The CDR3 length equals 14 residues, ends included.

V and J are TRBV5-4 and TRBJ1-4, with a tentative D call TRBD1 (5 bases). Deletions cut 0 bases from V and 5 bases from J, with 11 bases between. The CDR3 length is 15 residues. From germline, CDR1 is SGHNT and CDR2 YYREEE (reference sequence). The CDR3 bases are TGTGCCAGCAGCTTGGCGGGGGTTGCCAATGAAAAACTGTTTTTT. It is translated as CASSLAGVANEKLFF.

The rearrangement joins TRBV11-2 to TRBJ1-6; D is unresolved. Trimming cost V 5 bases and J 3 bases, with 20 bases left between them. Looked up from germline, CDR1 is SGHAT and CDR2 is FQNNGV. CDR3 length equals 18 residues. For the CDR3, the DNA is TGTGCCAGCAGCGGCCCTTTTCGAGACAAAGGCTATAATTCACCCCTCCACTTT. This translates into CASSGPFRDKGYNSPLHF. Together with reference TRBV11-2 and TRBJ1-6, the CDR3 gives the full variable domain: EAGVAQSPRYKIIEKRQSVAFWCNPISGHATLYWYQQILGQGPKLLIQFQNNGVVDDSQLPKDRFSAERLKGVDSTLKIQPAKLEDSAVYLCASSGPFRDKGYNSPLHFGNGTRLTVT.

The count of this clone is one. The rearrangement links TRBV25-1 to TRBJ1-6, with TRBD1 identical over 8 bases. The CDR3 loop spans 14 amino acids. V was pared by 8 bases and J by 6 bases, with 6 bases of the junction left unmatched. Germline V gene data show CDR1 as MGHDK and CDR2 as SYGVNS. The CDR3 protein is CASGTGGSNSPLHF. The CDR3, as DNA: TGTGCCAGCGGAACAGGGGGTTCTAATTCACCCCTCCACTTT.

This clone appeared a single time. This chain links TRBV25-1 with TRBJ2-1; 9 bases line up with TRBD2. The CDR3 has 15 residues. Trimming at V came to 4 bases and at J to 1 base, leaving 2 bases not matched to a gene. Germline CDR1 is MGHDK and CDR2 is SYGVNS. The CDR3 loop is CASSATSGSYNEQFF. CDR3 bases: TGTGCCAGCAGTGCGACTAGCGGTTCCTACAATGAGCAGTTCTTC.